Below are 23 T cell receptor beta chains sequenced from a single sample in a study of blood T cell repertoires in COVID-19. Generated by immunoSEQ multiplex PCR, the TCRdb table keeps only in-frame clones and is missing some. Found here are 250,000 to 350,000 clones, 75% to 90% of them singletons; the top ten hold around 0.8%. Sequencing was performed on peripheral blood. The receptors come from a man aged 30-40 years with acute or convalescent COVID-19.

The chain is built from TRBV6-4 and TRBJ1-2; D perhaps matches TRBD1 (6 bases). CDR3 length: 15 residues. Trimming removed 5 bases at V and 0 bases at J, with 13 bases between. Germline V CDR1 and CDR2: MRHNA, SNTAGT. DNA of the CDR3: TGTGCCAGCAGTAGATCAGGGGCAGCTAACTATGGCTACACCTTC. It encodes CASSRSGAANYGYTF.

This clone was found once. CDR3 DNA sequence: TGTGCCACCACCGGGGAGGGGCAATGGGACGAGCAGTACTTC. It yields the protein CATTGEGQWDEQYF. The chain uses TRBV5-5 and TRBJ2-7; 7 positions match TRBD2. From germline, CDR1 is SGHKS and CDR2 YYEKEE (reference sequence). The ends lost 9 bases at V and 5 bases at J; junction bases unmatched: 14. This CDR3 is 14 amino acids long. The full variable domain, rest sourced from reference TRBV5-5 and TRBJ2-7, is DAGVTQSPTHLIKTRGQQVTLRCSPISGHKSVSWYQQVLGQGPQFIFQYYEKEERGRGNFPDRFSARQFPNYSSELNVNALLLGDSALYLCATTGEGQWDEQYFGPGTRLTVT.

The V call is TRBV10-3, the J call TRBJ1-5; no reliable D call. Germline CDR1 is ENHRY and CDR2 is SYGVKD. This CDR3 has 13 residues. Trimming cost V 5 bases and J 0 bases, with 5 bases left between them. The CDR3 DNA reads TGTGCCATCAGTCGCGATAGCAATCAGCCCCAGCATTTT. Encoded protein: CAISRDSNQPQHF.

The rearrangement links TRBV7-3 to TRBJ1-1, with D possibly matching TRBD1 (6 bases). V was clipped by 1 base and J by 1 base, with 10 bases between them. The CDR3 has 15 amino acids. Germline CDR1 SGHTA, CDR2 FQGTGA. CDR3 in DNA: TGTGCCAGCAGCTTAAGGGGGCTGGCGAACACTGAAGCTTTCTTT. Protein sequence: CASSLRGLANTEAFF. The variable domain in full, with the rest retrieved from reference TRBV7-3 and TRBJ1-1, is GAGVSQTPSNKVTEKGKYVELRCDPISGHTALYWYRQSLGQGPEFLIYFQGTGAADDSGLPNDRFFAVRPEGSVSTLKIQRTERGDSAVYLCASSLRGLANTEAFFGQGTRLTVV.

The V gene is TRBV5-1, the J gene TRBJ2-5; D gene uncertain. Germline loops: CDR1 SGHRS, CDR2 YFSETQ. V lost 1 base and J 1 base, leaving 5 bases between the germline ends. The length of the CDR3 is 13 residues. CDR3 residues: CASSLSVQETQYF. The CDR3 region has the DNA TGCGCCAGCAGCTTGTCGGTCCAAGAGACCCAGTACTTC. The entire variable domain, with the rest obtained from reference TRBV5-1 and TRBJ2-5, is as follows: KAGVTQTPRYLIKTRGQQVTLSCSPISGHRSVSWYQQTPGQGLQFLFEYFSETQRNKGNFPGRFSGRQFSNSRSEMNVSTLELGDSALYLCASSLSVQETQYFGPGTRLLVL.

The J gene is TRBJ1-1, the V gene TRBV27; TRBD1 might be the D (5 bases). The CDR3 is 13 residues long. Trimming took 4 bases from V and 4 from J, leaving 10 bases between them. The germline V gene has CDR1 MNHEY and CDR2 SMNVEV (reference sequence). CDR3 sequence (DNA): TGTGCCAGCAGTTCCAGGGTTAGCACTGAAGCTTTCTTT. This gives the protein CASSSRVSTEAFF.

The rearrangement uses TRBV30 and TRBJ2-7; 7 bases match TRBD1. The V gene end was trimmed by 0 bases and the J gene end by 2 bases; junction bases not matched to a gene: 7. The CDR3 totals 15 residues. Per germline, CDR1 GTSNPN and CDR2 SVGIG (reference sequence). The CDR3 reads CAWSVILGTAYEQYF. CDR3 sequence (DNA): TGTGCCTGGAGTGTAATCCTGGGGACAGCCTACGAGCAGTACTTC.

On this clone: Other nucleotide sequences in the sample specify the same CDR3. The chain recombines TRBV5-1 with TRBJ1-4; 12 bases line up with TRBD1. The CDR3 length is 14 residues. V dropped 2 bases and J dropped 8; count of bases not matched to a gene: 1. Germline assignment: CDR1 SGHRS and CDR2 YFSETQ. CDR3 DNA: TGCGCCAGCAGCTTAGGGACAGGGGGCGAAAAACTGTTTTTT. The encoded protein is CASSLGTGGEKLFF.

The V call is TRBV5-1, the J call TRBJ2-5, with D tentatively TRBD2 (6 bases). The germline V gene has CDR1 SGHRS and CDR2 YFSETQ. Trimming shortened V by 5 bases and J by 4 bases, and 24 bases separated the two germline ends. The CDR3 has 17 residues. The CDR3 is CASRKLAGSDLGETQYF. CDR3 coding DNA: TGCGCCAGCAGAAAACTAGCCGGGTCAGATCTCGGAGAGACCCAGTACTTC.

The chain recombines TRBV24-1 with TRBJ2-1, with 8 bases aligning to TRBD1. The CDR3 is made up of 16 amino acids. V dropped 4 bases and J dropped 6; count of bases not matched to a gene: 10. Germline CDR1 and CDR2: KGHDR and SFDVKD. The CDR3 sequence is CATSDPGTGGVNEQFF. The CDR3 DNA reads as TGTGCCACCAGTGACCCTGGGACAGGAGGGGTCAATGAGCAGTTCTTC.

The rearrangement links TRBV28 to TRBJ2-7, with no clear D. V lost 5 bases to trimming and J lost 4 bases, with 6 bases between them. CDR1 is MDHEN and CDR2 is SYDVKM in the germline V gene. The CDR3 loop spans 11 amino acids. Here the CDR3 reads CASSVYYEQYF. In DNA form, the CDR3 reads TGTGCCAGCAGTGTCTATTACGAGCAGTACTTC.

In its sample, this clone was seen once. The chain carries TRBV27 and TRBJ1-1; D remains unclear. CDR3 length equals 13 residues. CDR1 and CDR2 from the germline V gene are MNHEY and SMNVEV (reference sequence). V lost 3 bases and J lost 3, with 8 bases in between. The CDR3, as DNA: TGTGCCAGCAGTTTCCACGGTGACACTGAAGCTTTCTTT. It translates to CASSFHGDTEAFF.

The genes are TRBV5-1 and TRBJ1-6, with 7 positions matching TRBD1. Germline loops: CDR1 SGHRS, CDR2 YFSETQ. The V gene end was trimmed by 0 bases and the J gene end by 4 bases; junction bases not matched to a gene: 4. The CDR3 covers 16 residues. The CDR3: CASSLAGDRYNSPLHF. The CDR3 DNA sequence: TGCGCCAGCAGCTTGGCCGGGGACAGATATAATTCACCCCTCCACTTT.

The sample holds one count of this clone. This chain links TRBV5-1 with TRBJ2-7; 11 bases are a match to TRBD1. Germline V gives CDR1 SGHRS, CDR2 YFSETQ. The CDR3 covers 15 residues. V was pared by 4 bases and J by 2 bases, with 5 bases of the junction left unmatched. CDR3 protein: CASSVGTGGTYEQYF. The CDR3 nucleotides are TGCGCCAGCAGCGTCGGGACAGGGGGAACCTACGAGCAGTACTTC.

The chain has TRBV18 and TRBJ1-5; TRBD1 might be the D (5 bases). In germline, CDR1 is KGHSH, CDR2 LQKENI. CDR3 length: 16 amino acids. The V gene lost 6 bases and the J gene lost 0 bases, with 15 bases spanning the gap. CDR3 residues: CASSDGAEYSNQPQHF. The CDR3 DNA is TGTGCCAGCTCTGATGGGGCGGAATATAGCAATCAGCCCCAGCATTTT.

The chain joins TRBV19 to TRBJ2-1; no reliable D call. V dropped 2 bases and J dropped 2 bases, with 7 bases sitting between them. The CDR3 runs to 14 residues. The germline gives CDR1 LNHDA, CDR2 SQIVND (reference sequence). The CDR3 DNA reads as TGTGCCAGTAGTATATCCGGTACCTACAATGAGCAGTTCTTC. Amino acid sequence: CASSISGTYNEQFF.

This clone was counted only a few times. This chain uses TRBV5-1 with TRBJ2-7, with unresolved D. Germline V lookup: CDR1 SGHRS, CDR2 YFSETQ. The V end lost 6 bases, the J end lost 0 bases, and 10 bases lay between the germline ends. This CDR3 comprises 13 residues. This CDR3 reads CASTYSSSYEQYF. The CDR3 bases are TGCGCCAGCACCTACAGTAGCTCCTACGAGCAGTACTTC.

V and J are TRBV30 and TRBJ1-3; 8 bases map to TRBD1. Germline V lookup: CDR1 GTSNPN, CDR2 SVGIG (reference sequence). J was trimmed by 1 base and V by 2 bases; bases with no gene match: 10. This CDR3 spans 17 amino acids. The CDR3 protein is CAWSTGDRGRSGNTIYF. The CDR3 bases are TGTGCCTGGAGTACTGGTGACAGGGGCCGGTCTGGAAACACCATATATTTT.

The chain combines TRBV5-4 with TRBJ2-5; D is uncertain. This CDR3 has 15 amino acids. Germline loops: CDR1 SGHNT, CDR2 YYREEE (reference sequence). Trimming pared 4 bases from V and 3 bases from J, leaving 16 bases between. DNA for the CDR3: TGTGCCAGCAGCCCTACCCCGATGTTTAAAGAGACCCAGTACTTC. Its protein is CASSPTPMFKETQYF.

This rearrangement joins TRBV11-2 to TRBJ1-6; 7 bases agree with TRBD1. This CDR3 has 15 residues. Germline lookup yields CDR1 SGHAT and CDR2 FQNNGV. Trimming cost V 4 bases and J 8 bases; bases outside gene matches: 8. CDR3 coding DNA: TGTGCCAGCAGCTCCCCGACAGGGTATTATTCACCCCTCCACTTT. It translates to CASSSPTGYYSPLHF.

This chain joins TRBV5-4 and TRBJ1-2, with 7 positions matching TRBD1. The V segment lost 0 bases and the J segment 7 bases; nucleotides outside the gene matches: 9. The germline CDR1 and CDR2 sequences are SGHNT and YYREEE (reference sequence). This CDR3 region has 15 residues. The CDR3, as DNA: TGTGCCAGCAGCTTGGGGGACCCAGGGGGTGTTGGCTACACCTTC. Protein: CASSLGDPGGVGYTF.

The chain combines TRBV28 with TRBJ1-6; D not resolved. Deletions cut 3 bases from V and 7 bases from J, with 4 bases between. Germline V gives CDR1 MDHEN, CDR2 SYDVKM. This CDR3 region has 12 residues. CDR3 region: CASSLQNSPLHF. The DNA of the CDR3 is TGTGCCAGCAGTTTGCAGAATTCACCCCTCCACTTT.

Only one count was recorded for this clone. The chain has TRBV13 and TRBJ2-1; D is perhaps TRBD2 (6 bases). The CDR3 spans 14 residues. The ends were cut back, 5 bases at V and 1 base at J, with 9 bases in the middle. Germline CDR1 reads PRHDT; CDR2 reads FYEKMQ (reference sequence). In nucleotides, the CDR3 is TGTGCCAGCAGCCCGGGGGTTTCCTACAATGAGCAGTTCTTC. It codes for CASSPGVSYNEQFF.